A single sample is the source of the 15 T cell receptor beta chains below, sequenced in a study of cytomegalovirus exposure and HLA in healthy donors. PCR employed 60 Vbeta and 13 Jbeta primers. Profiled with immunoSEQ multiplex PCR; TCRdb holds only in-frame clones, not every one. Among around 140,000 clones listed, more than 75% were seen once. The sample comprised PBMCs. Receptor source: a woman aged 45-65 years in good health and CMV-seropositive.

Remarks on this clone: The sample has other DNA sequences that encode this CDR3 too. The CDR3 loop is CASKRTGQRNYGYTF. The DNA for the CDR3 is TGTGCCAGCAAAAGGACAGGACAGAGAAACTATGGCTACACCTTC. The J gene is TRBJ1-2, the V gene TRBV27; TRBD1 matches 7 bases. V was pared by 7 bases and J by 2 bases, with 10 bases of the junction left unmatched. The CDR3 extends over 15 amino acids. Germline lookup yields CDR1 MNHEY and CDR2 SMNVEV (reference sequence).

The chain links TRBV25-1 to TRBJ2-7; D ambiguous. Germline assignment: CDR1 MGHDK and CDR2 SYGVNS. The CDR3 is 13 amino acids. V was cut by 5 bases and J by 3 bases, with 11 bases left in between. DNA for the CDR3: TGTGCCAGCAGTCCCGGGTGGTTCTACGAGCAGTACTTC. Translating it yields CASSPGWFYEQYF.

The gene calls are TRBV28 and TRBJ1-2; D uncertain. The CDR3 consists of 13 residues. Per the germline V gene, CDR1 is MDHEN and CDR2 is SYDVKM. Trimming took 10 bases from V and 6 from J, leaving 18 bases between them. CDR3 coding DNA: TGTGCCACCCTTTCCGGGAGCCAAGATGGCTACACCTTC. Residues: CATLSGSQDGYTF.

This chain joins TRBV28 and TRBJ2-7, with 7 bases aligning to TRBD1. The CDR3 extends over 14 amino acids. In germline, CDR1 is MDHEN, CDR2 SYDVKM. J was trimmed by 0 bases and V by 6 bases; bases with no gene match: 5. The CDR3 region has the DNA TGTGCCAGCAGGTTGACAGGGCCCTCCTACGAGCAGTACTTC. It encodes CASRLTGPSYEQYF.

CDR3 sequence: CASTSMGFGEQYF. CDR3 in DNA: TGTGCCAGCACGAGCATGGGCTTCGGCGAGCAGTACTTC. V is TRBV6-1 and J is TRBJ2-7; D is uncertain. Germline V lookup: CDR1 MNHNS, CDR2 SASEGT. The CDR3 sequence is 13 residues long. Trimming took off 7 bases at V and 6 bases at J, with 16 bases between the two ends.

V gene TRBV6-1 combines with J gene TRBJ1-5; 8 bases align to TRBD1. The CDR3 spans 15 residues. In germline, CDR1 is MNHNS, CDR2 SASEGT. V lost 8 bases to trimming and J lost 5 bases; unmatched junction nucleotides: 11. CDR3 sequence: CASSSIYRGDQPQHF. The CDR3 nucleotides are TGTGCCAGCTCCTCCATATACAGGGGGGATCAGCCCCAGCATTTT.

The chain couples TRBV10-3 to TRBJ2-3; D not resolved. Trimming left V 4 bases short and J 6 bases short, with 11 bases between. The CDR3 covers 13 residues. Germline V gives CDR1 ENHRY, CDR2 SYGVKD. CDR3 in DNA: TGTGCCATCAGTGGCGAGTGGAGCGATACGCAGTATTTT. Translated, it gives CAISGEWSDTQYF.

CDR3: CASSSSPDSEQYF. CDR3 coding DNA: TGTGCCAGCAGCTCCTCGCCGGACAGCGAGCAGTACTTC. The rearrangement links TRBV7-8 to TRBJ2-7; D is possibly TRBD1 (6 bases). Germline V gene data show CDR1 as SGHVS and CDR2 as FQNEAQ. Trimming left V 4 bases short and J 6 bases short, with 13 bases between. This CDR3 region has 13 residues.

This clone was recorded only once. The V and J genes are TRBV29-1 and TRBJ2-7, with 7 positions matching TRBD1. The germline V gene encodes CDR1 SQVTM and CDR2 ANQGSEA. This CDR3 has 15 amino acids. Losses at the gene ends were 6 bases for V and 5 bases for J; bases not matched to a gene: 16. CDR3 amino acids: CSVVTGENGIDEQYF. CDR3 bases: TGCAGCGTAGTCACAGGGGAGAATGGTATTGACGAGCAGTACTTC.

The chain is built from TRBV7-2 and TRBJ2-3; 7 bases fit TRBD2. This CDR3 has 14 amino acids. In germline, CDR1 is SGHTA, CDR2 FQGNSA. The ends lost 0 bases at V and 3 bases at J; junction bases unmatched: 0. The CDR3 DNA reads TGTGCCAGCAGCTTAGCCGGGGGGACAGATACGCAGTATTTT. Protein: CASSLAGGTDTQYF.

The chain has TRBV4-1 and TRBJ1-2; D possibly corresponds to TRBD1 (6 bases). This CDR3 is 16 amino acids long. The ends were cut back, 0 bases at V and 4 bases at J, with 15 bases in the middle. Germline lookup yields CDR1 MGHRA and CDR2 YSYEKL. This chain's CDR3 is CASSQDFRDMVYGYTF. The DNA for the CDR3 is TGCGCCAGCAGCCAAGACTTCCGGGACATGGTCTATGGCTACACCTTC.

The V call is TRBV12-5, the J call TRBJ1-1; D not certain. The germline V gene encodes CDR1 LGHNT and CDR2 FRNRAP. The CDR3 covers 12 residues. Between the trimmed V and J ends, which lost 6 bases and 10 bases, there was a span of 15 bases. The CDR3 DNA follows: TGTGCTAGTGGACCTGAAGTGGCGGGAGCTTTCTTT. Its protein product is CASGPEVAGAFF.

The chain has TRBV11-1 and TRBJ2-5; D uncertain. V lost 4 bases to trimming and J lost 7 bases, with 13 bases between them. The CDR3 extends over 13 amino acids. Germline CDR1 and CDR2: SGHAT and FQDESV (reference sequence). CDR3 sequence: CASSWAPEGTQYF. CDR3 sequence (DNA): TGTGCCAGCAGCTGGGCACCCGAAGGGACCCAGTACTTC.

The chain recombines TRBV9 with TRBJ2-5; a weak D match, TRBD1 (6 bases). V gave up 0 bases and J gave up 4 bases, with 10 bases separating them. The CDR3 has 14 residues. Germline lookup yields CDR1 SGDLS and CDR2 YYNGEE. The CDR3 DNA reads as TGTGCCAGCAGCGTAGAGGGGGAGAGAGAGACCCAGTACTTC. This encodes CASSVEGERETQYF.

The J gene is TRBJ2-1, the V gene TRBV27, with TRBD2 matching over 7 bases. The length of the CDR3 is 12 residues. V lost 1 base and J lost 9; bases outside the gene matches: 0. Germline V gene lookup returns CDR1 MNHEY and CDR2 SMNVEV (reference sequence). DNA of the CDR3: TGTGCCAGCAGTTTATGGGAGGGTGAGCAGTTCTTC. Translated, it gives CASSLWEGEQFF.